Listed here are 17 T cell receptor beta chains from one sample, sequenced in a study of cytomegalovirus exposure and HLA in healthy donors. Amplification used 60 Vbeta primers and 13 Jbeta primers. The data were produced by immunoSEQ multiplex PCR, yet TCRdb's version contains in-frame clones alone and is incomplete. The sample yields fewer than 250,000 clones, roughly 85% seen once. What was sequenced was PBMCs. The receptor set was obtained from a male donor in good health and CMV-seronegative.

The chain uses TRBV7-6 and TRBJ1-1, with TRBD1 as a possible D gene (5 bases). Trimming shortened V by 3 bases and J by 1 base, and 9 bases separated the two germline ends. This CDR3 spans 14 amino acids. From germline, CDR1 is SGHVS and CDR2 FNYEAQ. CDR3 sequence (DNA): TGTGCCAGCAGCTTCGACAGCGAGAACACTGAAGCTTTCTTT. Translation: CASSFDSENTEAFF.

This clone has a handful of counts. J is TRBJ1-1 and V is TRBV7-6; D might be TRBD1 (6 bases). CDR3 length equals 14 residues. V was clipped by 1 base and J by 4 bases, with 10 bases between them. CDR1 SGHVS and CDR2 FNYEAQ come from the germline V gene. Here the CDR3 reads CASSLDRAGTEAFF. Here the CDR3 DNA reads TGTGCCAGCAGCTTAGACAGGGCTGGCACTGAAGCTTTCTTT. Full variable domain (remainder filled in from reference TRBV7-6 and TRBJ1-1): GAGVSQSPRYKVTKRGQDVALRCDPISGHVSLYWYRQALGQGPEFLTYFNYEAQQDKSGLPNDRFSAERPEGSISTLTIQRTEQRDSAMYRCASSLDRAGTEAFFGQGTRLTVV.

The genes are TRBV2 and TRBJ2-2; 14 bases agree with TRBD2. Trimming cost V 9 bases and J 3 bases; bases outside gene matches: 6. Germline V gene lookup returns CDR1 SNHLY and CDR2 FYNNEI. The CDR3 has 16 residues. CDR3 sequence: CARGLAGVSDTGELFF. The CDR3 bases are TGTGCCAGGGGACTAGCGGGGGTGTCGGACACCGGGGAGCTGTTTTTT.

This rearrangement joins TRBV10-3 to TRBJ2-5; 10 bases are shared with TRBD1. V lost 6 bases, J lost 4 bases, and 5 bases stayed unmatched. Germline V lookup: CDR1 ENHRY, CDR2 SYGVKD. This CDR3 contains 14 residues. This chain's CDR3 is CAIRGTGDRETQYF. The DNA of the CDR3 is TGTGCCATCAGGGGGACAGGGGATCGAGAGACCCAGTACTTC.

V usage is TRBV5-4 and J usage is TRBJ2-7; 12 nucleotides align to TRBD2. Per the germline V gene, CDR1 is SGHNT and CDR2 is YYREEE (reference sequence). The CDR3 has 13 amino acids. Trimming removed 5 bases from V and 4 bases from J; junction bases left unmatched: 1. The CDR3 DNA is TGTGCCAGCAGACTAGCGGGGGGTTACGAGCAGTACTTC. This gives the protein CASRLAGGYEQYF.

This chain connects TRBV7-9 to TRBJ2-5, with 8 positions matching TRBD1. The CDR3 consists of 15 residues. The ends lost 7 bases at V and 4 bases at J; junction bases unmatched: 11. Looked up from germline, CDR1 is SEHNR and CDR2 is FQNEAQ (reference sequence). The CDR3 bases are TGTGCCAGCACATTCCAGGGGGCAAGTACAGAGACCCAGTACTTC. Its translation: CASTFQGASTETQYF.

The chain links TRBV28 to TRBJ2-7; 8 bases fit TRBD1. The CDR3 contains 17 residues. Germline trimming cut 5 bases from V and 5 bases from J; bases unmatched to any gene: 17. CDR1 and CDR2 from the germline V gene are MDHEN and SYDVKM. The CDR3 DNA reads as TGTGCCAGCAGTCCCCACCCCGGGACAGGACTGGGGGACGAGCAGTACTTC. Its protein product is CASSPHPGTGLGDEQYF.

This clone occurred a few times. The chain couples TRBV7-9 to TRBJ1-1; no clear D. Germline V CDR1 and CDR2: SEHNR, FQNEAQ (reference sequence). This CDR3 has 13 residues. The V end lost 1 base, the J end lost 7 bases, and 10 bases lay between the germline ends. CDR3 sequence: CASSLVTGIEAFF. The CDR3 coding sequence is TGTGCCAGCAGCTTAGTCACGGGGATTGAAGCTTTCTTT.

The chain recombines TRBV14 with TRBJ2-7; no clear D gene. Germline CDR1 is SGHDN and CDR2 is FVKESK. The CDR3 is made up of 12 amino acids. Trimming left V 4 bases short and J 4 bases short, with 8 bases between. This chain's CDR3 is CASSPTFYEQYF. CDR3 DNA sequence: TGTGCCAGCAGCCCGACATTTTACGAGCAGTACTTC.

The V and J genes are TRBV30 and TRBJ1-2, with 7 bases identical to TRBD1. The J segment lost 5 bases and the V segment lost 5 bases, leaving 20 bases of the junction unmatched. In germline, CDR1 is GTSNPN, CDR2 SVGIG (reference sequence). The CDR3 consists of 17 residues. In DNA, the CDR3 is TGTGCCTGGTGTGCGGGGCTCAGGGGGAATCCTATTTATGGCTACACCTTC. Its protein product is CAWCAGLRGNPIYGYTF.

This clone was seen only a few times. The identical CDR3 is also encoded by other nucleotide sequences in the sample. The V and J genes are TRBV4-3 and TRBJ2-1; 7 nucleotides align to TRBD1. CDR3 length: 15 amino acids. Trimming cost V 0 bases and J 4 bases; bases outside gene matches: 3. CDR1 and CDR2 from the germline V gene are LGHNA and YSLEER. CDR3 coding DNA: TGCGCCAGCAGCCAAGAAGGCAGGGGGTACAATGAGCAGTTCTTC. Its translation is CASSQEGRGYNEQFF.

The V gene is TRBV28, the J gene TRBJ1-1, with 7 bases fitting TRBD1. Germline-derived CDR1 and CDR2 are MDHEN and SYDVKM. The CDR3 consists of 14 residues. Trimming at V came to 6 bases and at J to 5 bases, leaving 9 bases not matched to a gene. CDR3 region: CASRLEGAGTEAFF. CDR3 nucleotide sequence: TGTGCCAGCAGGTTGGAGGGGGCCGGAACTGAAGCTTTCTTT.

The chain links TRBV7-2 to TRBJ1-1; 10 bases are shared with TRBD1. Germline V gives CDR1 SGHTA, CDR2 FQGNSA. V dropped 5 bases and J dropped 3; count of bases not matched to a gene: 9. The CDR3 sequence is 16 residues long. DNA of the CDR3: TGTGCCAGCAGCCGCATCGGGACAGGGGTCGACACTGAAGCTTTCTTT. Protein: CASSRIGTGVDTEAFF.

Points on this clone: Mismatch with germline at one junction end may stem from a read error. J is TRBJ2-7 and V is TRBV7-9; tentative D call: TRBD1 (6 bases). There are 13 residues in the CDR3. In germline, CDR1 is SEHNR, CDR2 FQNEAQ (reference sequence). The CDR3 DNA reads TGTTCCAGCAGCTGGGGGCAGGCCTACGAGCAGTACTTC. It translates to CSSSWGQAYEQYF.

This clone was detected once. The chain is built from TRBV28 and TRBJ1-4; D might be TRBD1 (6 bases). CDR1 is MDHEN, CDR2 SYDVKM, per germline. V was trimmed by 1 base and J by 0 bases, leaving 9 bases between them. The CDR3 runs to 16 residues. The DNA for the CDR3 is TGTGCCAGCAGTTTATTGCACAGGGCAACTAATGAAAAACTGTTTTTT. Residues: CASSLLHRATNEKLFF. The full variable domain, rest sourced from reference TRBV28 and TRBJ1-4, is DVKVTQSSRYLVKRTGEKVFLECVQDMDHENMFWYRQDPGLGLRLIYFSYDVKMKEKGDIPEGYSVSREKKERFSLILESASTNQTSMYLCASSLLHRATNEKLFFGSGTQLSVL.

The rearrangement joins TRBV7-8 to TRBJ1-6; a possible D gene is TRBD1 (6 bases). The V end was cut by 5 bases, the J end by 5 bases, with 10 bases between. Germline V gene data show CDR1 as SGHVS and CDR2 as FQNEAQ. The CDR3 length is 14 residues. As DNA, the CDR3 is TGTGCCAGCAGCGGCCGGACAGATAATTCACCCCTCCACTTT. Translation: CASSGRTDNSPLHF.

The V and J genes are TRBV28 and TRBJ1-3; 7 nucleotides align to TRBD1. CDR3 size: 16 residues. V shed 6 bases, J shed 4 bases, and the junction held 12 bases outside the gene matches. Germline V CDR1 and CDR2: MDHEN, SYDVKM. This CDR3 reads CASRNHRGVVGNTIYF. The DNA of the CDR3 is TGTGCCAGCAGGAACCACAGGGGCGTTGTGGGAAACACCATATATTTT.